The following is a T cell receptor beta chain sequence with its context. Its antigen remains unknown. This sample was included in a study of monozygotic twins with inflammatory bowel disease. With the 5' RACE reads reprocessed, TCRdb shows one record per CDR3 protein and no DNA. The sample table includes some 100,000 distinct CDR3 sequences. The CDR3 extends over 14 amino acids. Germline V lookup: CDR1 LNHNV, CDR2 YYDKDF (reference sequence). Study observations and caveats: For repertoire similarity, concordant twins did not differ from discordant twins, possibly because power was limited. Ultimately, a single strong signal or clonotype associated with IBD was not supported.

Material for sequencing was blood. This TCR was recovered from a human donor with ulcerative colitis or Crohn's disease, or a healthy co-twin of an affected twin (not recorded which). The chain recombines TRBV15 with TRBJ2-1; TCRdb's D gene call, TRBD2, goes unchecked for lack of DNA. The CDR3 protein is CATRGPRGYNEQFF.